This T cell receptor beta chain comes out of a study of shared clonotypes between healthy human individuals. For the study at large: CD4 naive and memory got three plates each, CD8 naive two, CD8 memory one.

In the CD4+ fraction, cells were divided into CD45RA+ naive and CD45RA-negative memory subsets. Points from the study as a whole: Naive CD4 clonotypes overlapped across a few donors at roughly 5.1%.

TCRdb keeps only in-frame clones here, not all; method: immunoSEQ multiplex PCR. This sample carries millions of clones, approximately 93% of them seen once, and the ten largest clones take under 0.45%. Note on this clone: Antigen: not known.

Germline V gene lookup returns CDR1 KGHSH and CDR2 LQKENI. The J segment lost 3 bases and the V segment lost 6 bases, leaving 9 bases of the junction unmatched. This CDR3 has 15 amino acids. What was sequenced was naive CD4+ T cells from PBMCs. Documented subset: CD45RA+ positively selected. The V call is TRBV18, the J call TRBJ2-7, with 9 nucleotides matching TRBD2. The TCR was taken from a young man in good health. Some clones in this sample may be carry-over from other donors' samples. CDR3 sequence: CASSPTSGGYYEQYF. CDR3 DNA sequence: TGTGCCAGCTCCCCGACTAGCGGCGGGTACTACGAGCAGTACTTC.